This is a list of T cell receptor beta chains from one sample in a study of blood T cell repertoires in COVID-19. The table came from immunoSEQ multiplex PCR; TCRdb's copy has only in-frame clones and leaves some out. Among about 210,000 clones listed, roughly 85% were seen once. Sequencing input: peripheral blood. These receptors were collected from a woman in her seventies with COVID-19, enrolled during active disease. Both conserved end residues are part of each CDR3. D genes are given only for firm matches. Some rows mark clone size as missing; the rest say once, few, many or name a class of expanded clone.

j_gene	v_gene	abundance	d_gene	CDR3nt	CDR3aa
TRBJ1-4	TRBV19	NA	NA	TGTGCCAGTAGGGAACGAGGCGGGACGGCTAATGAAAAACTGTTTTTT	CASRERGGTANEKLFF
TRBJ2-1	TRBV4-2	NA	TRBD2	TGTGCCAGCAGCCAAGTACTAGCGGCTTCCTACAATGAGCAGTTCTTC	CASSQVLAASYNEQFF
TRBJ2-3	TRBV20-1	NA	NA	TGCAGTGCTACCCTATCAGATACGCAGTATTTT	CSATLSDTQYF
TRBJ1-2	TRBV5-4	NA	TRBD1	TGTGCCAGCCAACCTTCGACCGGGACAGGCTATGGCTACACCTTC	CASQPSTGTGYGYTF
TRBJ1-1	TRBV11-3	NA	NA	TGTGCCAGCAGCCACTTCGGGGAGGGGAACACTGAAGCTTTCTTT	CASSHFGEGNTEAFF
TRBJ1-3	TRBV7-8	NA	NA	TGTGCCAGCAGTTCCCTTGCGTTTGTCGGAAACACCATATATTTT	CASSSLAFVGNTIYF
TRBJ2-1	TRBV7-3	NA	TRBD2	TGTGCCAGCAGCTCCCGGGAGGCGCGGGGCGGAGCCAATGAGCAGTTCTTC	CASSSREARGGANEQFF
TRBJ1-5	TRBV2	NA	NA	TGTGCCAGCAGTGACCAGGGTGATCAGCCCCAGCATTTT	CASSDQGDQPQHF
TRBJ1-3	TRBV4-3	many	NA	TGCGCCAGCAGCCAGAGCCTTTACAGTAGCGCGGGAAACACCATATATTTT	CASSQSLYSSAGNTIYF
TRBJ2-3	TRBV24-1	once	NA	TGTGCCACCAGTCGAGAATACGCCGCCACAGATACGCAGTATTTT	CATSREYAATDTQYF
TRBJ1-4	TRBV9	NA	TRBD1	TGTGCCAGCAGCCCCAGGGGGACACTTAATGAAAAACTGTTTTTT	CASSPRGTLNEKLFF
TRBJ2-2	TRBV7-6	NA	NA	TGTGCCAGCAGCATAACCTCGGGTCACACCGGGGAGCTGTTTTTT	CASSITSGHTGELFF
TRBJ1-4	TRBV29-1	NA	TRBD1	TGCAGCGGTGGGACAGGGGCAGATGAAAAACTGTTTTTT	CSGGTGADEKLFF
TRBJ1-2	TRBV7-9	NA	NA	TGTGCCAGCAGCTTAGAGGTGGAGGGCTACACCTTC	CASSLEVEGYTF
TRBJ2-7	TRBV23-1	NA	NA	TGCGCCAGCAGTCACACGCTCCGGGTAGAACTCTCCTACGAGCAGTACTTC	CASSHTLRVELSYEQYF
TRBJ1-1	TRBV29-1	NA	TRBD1	TGCAGCGTTTGGGACAGGAACACTGAAGCTTTCTTT	CSVWDRNTEAFF
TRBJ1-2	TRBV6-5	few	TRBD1	TGTGCCAGCGTCGTGGGACAGGGGGCGTGGGGCTACACCTTC	CASVVGQGAWGYTF
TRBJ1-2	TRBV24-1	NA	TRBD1	TGTGCCACCAGTGATTCTCAGACAGGGCTTGGCTACACCTTC	CATSDSQTGLGYTF
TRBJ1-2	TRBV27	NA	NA	TGTGCCAGCAGTGGCCGGGGTAACTATGGCTACACCTTC	CASSGRGNYGYTF
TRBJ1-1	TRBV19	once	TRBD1	TGTGCCAGTAGCCCCCAGTCCCACCGACAGGGAGTGAACACTGAAGCTTTCTTT	CASSPQSHRQGVNTEAFF
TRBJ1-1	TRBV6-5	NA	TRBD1	TGTGCCAGCATCCCGGGACAGGCCTACACTGAAGCTTTCTTT	CASIPGQAYTEAFF
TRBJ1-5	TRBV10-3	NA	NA	TGTGCCATTGGGGGAATGGGGGGGGCTCAGCCCCAGCATTTT	CAIGGMGGAQPQHF
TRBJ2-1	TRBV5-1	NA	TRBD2	TGCGCCAGCAGCGAGGCTAGCGGGGGGCGCAATGAGCAGTTCTTC	CASSEASGGRNEQFF
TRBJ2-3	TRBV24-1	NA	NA	TGTGCCACCAGTGAAGGAGGCAGTATGGCAGATACGCAGTATTTT	CATSEGGSMADTQYF
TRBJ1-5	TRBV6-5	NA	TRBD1	TGTGCCAGCAGTTCCACCGGGACAGGGGGAAATCAGCCCCAGCATTTT	CASSSTGTGGNQPQHF
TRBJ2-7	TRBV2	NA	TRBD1	TGTGCCAGCAGTCGCGGACAGGGCTACGAGCAGTACTTC	CASSRGQGYEQYF
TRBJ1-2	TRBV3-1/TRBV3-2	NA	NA	TGTGCCAGCAGCCAAGATCCCGGCGGCCCTGGCTACACCTTC	CASSQDPGGPGYTF
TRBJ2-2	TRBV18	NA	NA	TGTGCCAGCTCTCTAGCCGGGGAGCTGTTTTTT	CASSLAGELFF
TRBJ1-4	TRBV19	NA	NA	TGTGCCACTAGAACCGGGGAAAAACTGTTTTTT	CATRTGEKLFF
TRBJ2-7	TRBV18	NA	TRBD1	TGTGCCAGCTCACCCCTGAGACAGGGTGGGGCCTACGAGCAGTACTTC	CASSPLRQGGAYEQYF
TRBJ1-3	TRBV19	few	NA	TGTGCCAGTAGTATGGTGGTGGAGCCCCTCCCCATATATTTT	CASSMVVEPLPIYF
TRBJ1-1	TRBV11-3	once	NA	TGTGCCAGCAGCTTAGATCAGGGGCAGGACACTGAAGCTTTCTTT	CASSLDQGQDTEAFF
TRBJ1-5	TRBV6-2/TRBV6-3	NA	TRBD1	TGTGCCAGCAGTTACTCGACAGGGTTCCAGCCCCAGCATTTT	CASSYSTGFQPQHF
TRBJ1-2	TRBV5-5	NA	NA	TGTGCCAGCAGCTTTTCTATCGGGGTTAGAGGCTACACCTTC	CASSFSIGVRGYTF
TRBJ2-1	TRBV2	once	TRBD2	TGTGCCAGCAGTGAACGGTCGCTAGCGGGGGGGAATGAGCAGTTCTTC	CASSERSLAGGNEQFF
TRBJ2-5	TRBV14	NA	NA	TGTGCCAGCAGCCAAGGAGGGGGACGGAGATCTGAGACCCAGTACTTC	CASSQGGGRRSETQYF
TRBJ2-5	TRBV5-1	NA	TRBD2	TGCGCCAGCAGAAACCGCGGGGGGCCAGAGGAGACCCAGTACTTC	CASRNRGGPEETQYF
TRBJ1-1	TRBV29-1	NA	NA	TGCAGCGCGTACAGTAGTAAAGCTTTCTTT	CSAYSSKAFF
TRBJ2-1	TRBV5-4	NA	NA	TGTGCCAGCAGCTTGAGCGCCAGTACGGGGAATGAGCAGTTCTTC	CASSLSASTGNEQFF
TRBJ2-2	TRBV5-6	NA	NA	TGTGCCAGCAGCTTGGGATGGAGGCCAAACACCGGGGAGCTGTTTTTT	CASSLGWRPNTGELFF
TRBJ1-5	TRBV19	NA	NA	TGTGCCAGTACCACGACCCGGGGGGGCAATCAGCCCCAGCATTTT	CASTTTRGGNQPQHF
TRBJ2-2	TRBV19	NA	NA	TGTGCCACCAAAAGAGATAACACCGGGGAGCTGTTTTTT	CATKRDNTGELFF
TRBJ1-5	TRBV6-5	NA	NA	TGTGCCAGCAGCCGGGGGGCTGGCAATCAGCCCCAGCATTTT	CASSRGAGNQPQHF
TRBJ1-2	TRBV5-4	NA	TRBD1	TGTGCCAGCAGCTTGGCTGGACAGGGGGGTCGTGGCTACACCTTC	CASSLAGQGGRGYTF
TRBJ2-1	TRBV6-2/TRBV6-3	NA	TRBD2	TGTGCCAGCAGTTACAGCGGGGGACTGTACAATGAGCAGTTCTTC	CASSYSGGLYNEQFF
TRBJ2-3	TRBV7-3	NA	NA	TGTGCCAGCAGCTTAGGAGGGGCCCGCACAGATACGCAGTATTTT	CASSLGGARTDTQYF
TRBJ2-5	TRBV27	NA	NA	TGTGCCAGCAGTGGCAGATTGTCAGAGACCCAGTACTTC	CASSGRLSETQYF
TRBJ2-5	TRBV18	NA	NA	TGTGCCAGCTTGCTGACAATCCAAGAGACCCAGTACTTC	CASLLTIQETQYF
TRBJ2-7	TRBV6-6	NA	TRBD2	TGTGCCAGCAGCCTAAGCGGGAGGGCCCCTAGTGAGCAGTACTTC	CASSLSGRAPSEQYF
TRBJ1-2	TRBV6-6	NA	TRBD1	TGTGCCAGCATCTCGACAGGGGGCGAGTACGATGGCTACACCTTC	CASISTGGEYDGYTF
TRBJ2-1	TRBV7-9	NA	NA	TGTGCCAGCAGCTTAGGCCTAGCGAGGAATGAGCAGTTCTTC	CASSLGLARNEQFF
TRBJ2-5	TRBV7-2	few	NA	TGTGCCAGCAGCTTAGAATACAGCCAAGAGACCCAGTACTTC	CASSLEYSQETQYF
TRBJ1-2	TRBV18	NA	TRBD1	TGTGCCAGCTCACCCCTCCGGGACAGCTATGGCTACACCTTC	CASSPLRDSYGYTF
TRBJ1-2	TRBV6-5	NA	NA	TGTGCCAGCAGTTCTCGCAGGGGTGGCTACACCTTC	CASSSRRGGYTF
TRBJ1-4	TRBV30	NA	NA	TGTGCCTGGGACCCGCGGGCAGGTGCAACTAATGAAAAACTGTTTTTT	CAWDPRAGATNEKLFF
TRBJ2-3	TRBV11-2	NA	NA	TGTGCCAGCAGCTTTACGAGGGGGGGCCTAGATACGCAGTATTTT	CASSFTRGGLDTQYF